This T cell receptor beta chain was observed in a study of OX40 agonist ivuxolimab in advanced cancers. This clone was counted once. The antigen is unknown. The germline V gene encodes CDR1 MNHEY and CDR2 SVGAGI. CDR3 length: 13 residues. With V trimmed by 5 bases and J by 7 bases, 4 bases remained unmatched. The data were produced by immunoSEQ multiplex PCR, yet TCRdb's version contains in-frame clones alone and is incomplete. The sample has roughly 70,000 clones; roughly 80% are singletons. General observations from the study: Both blood CD4+ and CD8+ T cells showed clonal growth by week 6 at 0.1 to 3.0 mg/kg.

The sequenced sample was CD4+ or CD8+ T cells sorted from blood, obtained in a trial of the OX40 agonist ivuxolimab. The J gene is TRBJ1-5, the V gene TRBV6-5; 8 nucleotides agree with TRBD1. The clonotype was recovered from an adult with an advanced solid tumor such as melanoma, head and neck, liver or kidney cancer. Here the CDR3 reads CASSKGQEQPQHF. The CDR3, as DNA: TGTGCCAGCAGTAAGGGACAGGAACAGCCCCAGCATTTT.